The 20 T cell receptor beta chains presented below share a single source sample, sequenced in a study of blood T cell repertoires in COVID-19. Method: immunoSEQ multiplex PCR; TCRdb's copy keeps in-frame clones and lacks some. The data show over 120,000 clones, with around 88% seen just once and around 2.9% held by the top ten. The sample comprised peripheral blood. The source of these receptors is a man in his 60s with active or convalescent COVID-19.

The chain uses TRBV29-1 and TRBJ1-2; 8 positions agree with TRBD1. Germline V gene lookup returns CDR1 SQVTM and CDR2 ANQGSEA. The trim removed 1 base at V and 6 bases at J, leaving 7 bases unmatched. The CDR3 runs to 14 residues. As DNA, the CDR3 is TGCAGCGTTGAAGCTTCGGACAGGGCTAATGGCTACACCTTC. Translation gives CSVEASDRANGYTF.

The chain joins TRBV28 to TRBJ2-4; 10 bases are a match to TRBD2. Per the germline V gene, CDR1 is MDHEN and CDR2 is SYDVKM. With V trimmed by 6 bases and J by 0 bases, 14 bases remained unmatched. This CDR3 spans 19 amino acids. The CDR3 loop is CASSLGLAGVKLAKNIQYF. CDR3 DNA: TGTGCCAGCAGCCTGGGGCTAGCGGGGGTGAAACTAGCCAAAAACATTCAGTACTTC.

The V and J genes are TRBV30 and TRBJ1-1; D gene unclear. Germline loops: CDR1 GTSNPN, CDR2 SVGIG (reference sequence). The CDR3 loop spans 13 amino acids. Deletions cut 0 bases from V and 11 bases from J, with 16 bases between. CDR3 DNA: TGTGCCTGGAGTGTACTTAGCCAATCGGAGGCTTTCTTT. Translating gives CAWSVLSQSEAFF.

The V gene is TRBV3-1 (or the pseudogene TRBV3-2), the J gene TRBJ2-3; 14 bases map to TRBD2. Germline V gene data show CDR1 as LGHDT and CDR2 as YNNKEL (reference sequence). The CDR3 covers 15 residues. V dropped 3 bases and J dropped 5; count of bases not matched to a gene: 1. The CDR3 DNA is TGTGCCAGCAGCCAGGGGACTAGCGGGGGAGATACGCAGTATTTT. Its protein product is CASSQGTSGGDTQYF.

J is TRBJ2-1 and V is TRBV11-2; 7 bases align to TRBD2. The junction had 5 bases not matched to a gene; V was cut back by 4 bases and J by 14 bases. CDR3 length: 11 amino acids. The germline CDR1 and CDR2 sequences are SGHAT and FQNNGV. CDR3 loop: CASSSGGMEFF. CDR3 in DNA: TGTGCCAGCAGCTCGGGGGGAATGGAGTTCTTC.

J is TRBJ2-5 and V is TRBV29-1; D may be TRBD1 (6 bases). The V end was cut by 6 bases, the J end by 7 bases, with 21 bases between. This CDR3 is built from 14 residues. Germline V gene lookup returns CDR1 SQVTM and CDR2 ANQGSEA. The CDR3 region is CSVFNDRTDGTQYF. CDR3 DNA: TGCAGCGTGTTTAATGACAGGACCGATGGGACCCAGTACTTC.

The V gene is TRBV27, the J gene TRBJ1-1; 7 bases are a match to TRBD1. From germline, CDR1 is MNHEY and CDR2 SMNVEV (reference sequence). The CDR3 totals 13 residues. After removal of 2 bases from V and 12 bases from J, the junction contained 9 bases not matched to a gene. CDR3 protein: CASSLRGDSWTFF. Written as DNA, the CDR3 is TGTGCCAGCAGTTTACGTGGGGACAGTTGGACTTTCTTT.

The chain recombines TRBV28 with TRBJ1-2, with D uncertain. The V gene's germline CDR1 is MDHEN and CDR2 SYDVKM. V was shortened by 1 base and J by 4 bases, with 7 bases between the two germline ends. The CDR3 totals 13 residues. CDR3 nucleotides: TGTGCCAGCAGTTTATCAGGCAGCTATGGCTACACCTTC. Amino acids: CASSLSGSYGYTF.

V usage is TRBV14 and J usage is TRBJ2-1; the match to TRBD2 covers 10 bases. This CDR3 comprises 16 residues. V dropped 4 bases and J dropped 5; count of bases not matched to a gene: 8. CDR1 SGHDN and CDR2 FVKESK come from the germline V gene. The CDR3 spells CASSRIGTSANNEQFF. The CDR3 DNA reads TGTGCCAGCAGCCGGATCGGGACTAGCGCGAACAATGAGCAGTTCTTC.

CDR3 residues: CASSLNGATDSGGGYTF. Written as DNA, the CDR3 is TGTGCCAGCAGCCTCAATGGTGCGACGGACTCAGGGGGTGGCTACACCTTC. This chain connects TRBV7-2 to TRBJ1-2; 7 bases map to TRBD1. With 5 bases clipped from V and 7 bases from J, the junction kept 19 bases outside the gene matches. CDR3 length equals 17 residues. Germline V gives CDR1 SGHTA, CDR2 FQGNSA.

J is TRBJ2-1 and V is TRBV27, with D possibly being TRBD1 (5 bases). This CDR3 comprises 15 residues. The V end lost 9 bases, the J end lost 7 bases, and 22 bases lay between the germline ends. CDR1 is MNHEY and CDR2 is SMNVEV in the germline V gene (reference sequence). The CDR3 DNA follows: TGTGCCAGGAATCACCCCCTTCAGGGTGGGAATGAGCAGTTCTTC. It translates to CARNHPLQGGNEQFF.

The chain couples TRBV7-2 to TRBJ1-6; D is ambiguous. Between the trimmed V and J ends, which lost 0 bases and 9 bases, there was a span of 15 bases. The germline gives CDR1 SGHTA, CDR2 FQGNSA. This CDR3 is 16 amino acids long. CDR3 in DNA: TGTGCCAGCAGCTTAGCGTCGGGATTCCGCCCTTCACCCCTCCACTTT. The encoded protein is CASSLASGFRPSPLHF.

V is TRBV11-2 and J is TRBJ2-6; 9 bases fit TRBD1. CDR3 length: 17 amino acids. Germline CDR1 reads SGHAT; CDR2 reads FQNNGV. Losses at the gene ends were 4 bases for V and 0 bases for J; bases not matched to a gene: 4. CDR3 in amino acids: CASSSNRGLSGANVLTF. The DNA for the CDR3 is TGTGCCAGCAGCTCCAACAGGGGGCTCTCTGGGGCCAACGTCCTGACTTTC.

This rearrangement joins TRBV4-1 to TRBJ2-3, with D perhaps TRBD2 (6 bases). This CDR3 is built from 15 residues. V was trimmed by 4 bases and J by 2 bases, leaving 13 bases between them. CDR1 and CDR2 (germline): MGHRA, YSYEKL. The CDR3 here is CASSPGRGITDTQYF. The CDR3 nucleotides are TGCGCCAGCAGCCCCGGGCGGGGAATCACAGATACGCAGTATTTT.

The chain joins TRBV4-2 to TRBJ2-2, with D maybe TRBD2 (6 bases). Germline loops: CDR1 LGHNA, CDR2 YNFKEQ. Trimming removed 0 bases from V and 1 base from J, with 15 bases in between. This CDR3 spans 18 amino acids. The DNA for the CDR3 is TGTGCCAGCAGCCAAGATCATAGAGGGGACTTGAACACCGGGGAGCTGTTTTTT. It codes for CASSQDHRGDLNTGELFF.

CDR3 sequence (DNA): TGTGCCAGCGAAAGAACAGGGGAAGAGACCCAGTACTTC. As protein: CASERTGEETQYF. The rearrangement joins TRBV12-3 or TRBV12-4 to TRBJ2-5, with TRBD1 matching 7 bases. CDR3 length: 13 amino acids. Unmatched junction bases numbered 6, after V lost 8 bases and J lost 3 bases.

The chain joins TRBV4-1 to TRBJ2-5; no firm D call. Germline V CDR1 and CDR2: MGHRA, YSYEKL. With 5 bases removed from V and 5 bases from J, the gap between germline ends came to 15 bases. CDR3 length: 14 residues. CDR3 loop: CASSSPVTPETQYF. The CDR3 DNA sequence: TGCGCCAGCAGCTCCCCGGTGACTCCGGAGACCCAGTACTTC.

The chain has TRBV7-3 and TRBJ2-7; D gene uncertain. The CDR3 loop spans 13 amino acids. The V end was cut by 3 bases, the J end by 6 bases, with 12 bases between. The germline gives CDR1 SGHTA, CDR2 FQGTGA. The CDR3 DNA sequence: TGTGCCAGCAGCTTCACCCCTCAGCGCGAGCAGTACTTC. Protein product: CASSFTPQREQYF.

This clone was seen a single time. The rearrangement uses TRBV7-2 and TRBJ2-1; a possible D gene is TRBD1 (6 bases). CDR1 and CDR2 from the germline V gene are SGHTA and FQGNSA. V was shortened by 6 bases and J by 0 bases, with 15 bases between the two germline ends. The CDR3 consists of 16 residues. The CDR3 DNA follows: TGTGCCAGCAGTGTCCCCGAAGGGGGCTCCTACAATGAGCAGTTCTTC. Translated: CASSVPEGGSYNEQFF.

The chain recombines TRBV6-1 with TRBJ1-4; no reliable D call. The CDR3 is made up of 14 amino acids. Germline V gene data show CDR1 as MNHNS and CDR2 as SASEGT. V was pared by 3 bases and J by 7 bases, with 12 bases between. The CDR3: CASSEGTLGEKLFF. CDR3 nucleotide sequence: TGTGCCAGCAGTGAGGGCACCTTGGGTGAAAAACTGTTTTTT.